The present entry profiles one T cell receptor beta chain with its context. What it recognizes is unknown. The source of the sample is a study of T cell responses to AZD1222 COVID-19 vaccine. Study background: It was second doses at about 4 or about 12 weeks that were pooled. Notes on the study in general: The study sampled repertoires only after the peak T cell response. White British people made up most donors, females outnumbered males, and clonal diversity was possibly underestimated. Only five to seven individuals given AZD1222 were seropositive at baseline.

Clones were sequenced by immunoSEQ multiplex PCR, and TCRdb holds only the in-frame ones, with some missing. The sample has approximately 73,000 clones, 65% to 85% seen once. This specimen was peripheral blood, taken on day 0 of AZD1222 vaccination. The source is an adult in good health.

The CDR3: CAISEDGGFTDTQYF. Written as DNA, the CDR3 is TGTGCCATCAGTGAGGACGGGGGGTTCACAGATACGCAGTATTTT. The chain uses TRBV10-3 and TRBJ2-3; TRBD2 agrees at 7 bases. CDR1 and CDR2 from the germline V gene are ENHRY and SYGVKD. The CDR3 spans 15 residues. V dropped 2 bases and J dropped 2; count of bases not matched to a gene: 4.